This TCR beta chain emerged from a study of HIV-infected patients and healthy controls. Looked up from germline, CDR1 is DFQATT and CDR2 is SNEGSKA (reference sequence). The CDR3 is made up of 12 amino acids. Trimming removed 1 base from V and 12 bases from J; junction bases left unmatched: 6. All unsorted peripheral T cells were captured because whole blood was used without fractionation. cDNA was made from roughly 470 ng RNA using alpha and beta constant primers. Alpha and beta chain libraries were made separately by chain-specific third strand synthesis with multiplexing indices. A 12-nucleotide barcode per molecule came from two concatenated random hexamers added pre-amplification. One entry per CDR3 protein, called by TCRdb with MiXCR from the 5' RACE reads. This sample carries roughly 20,000 distinct CDR3 sequences, around 8.2% of them seen once, and the ten largest clones take 6.5%. This clonotype has only a few counts. What it binds is not known.

Regarding the study as a whole: Diversity differences between study cohorts were not due to their slight age and sex differences. Healthy controls carried many MAIT alpha-chain CDR3s, while HIV+ repertoires had few.

The source of this sequence is an adult in good health. The J gene is TRBJ1-1, the V gene TRBV20-1; TRBD1 matches at 9 bases. What was sequenced was blood. Here the CDR3 reads CSARGDREKTFF. CDR3 nucleotide sequence: TGCAGTGCTAGAGGGGACAGGGAAAAAACTTTCTTT.